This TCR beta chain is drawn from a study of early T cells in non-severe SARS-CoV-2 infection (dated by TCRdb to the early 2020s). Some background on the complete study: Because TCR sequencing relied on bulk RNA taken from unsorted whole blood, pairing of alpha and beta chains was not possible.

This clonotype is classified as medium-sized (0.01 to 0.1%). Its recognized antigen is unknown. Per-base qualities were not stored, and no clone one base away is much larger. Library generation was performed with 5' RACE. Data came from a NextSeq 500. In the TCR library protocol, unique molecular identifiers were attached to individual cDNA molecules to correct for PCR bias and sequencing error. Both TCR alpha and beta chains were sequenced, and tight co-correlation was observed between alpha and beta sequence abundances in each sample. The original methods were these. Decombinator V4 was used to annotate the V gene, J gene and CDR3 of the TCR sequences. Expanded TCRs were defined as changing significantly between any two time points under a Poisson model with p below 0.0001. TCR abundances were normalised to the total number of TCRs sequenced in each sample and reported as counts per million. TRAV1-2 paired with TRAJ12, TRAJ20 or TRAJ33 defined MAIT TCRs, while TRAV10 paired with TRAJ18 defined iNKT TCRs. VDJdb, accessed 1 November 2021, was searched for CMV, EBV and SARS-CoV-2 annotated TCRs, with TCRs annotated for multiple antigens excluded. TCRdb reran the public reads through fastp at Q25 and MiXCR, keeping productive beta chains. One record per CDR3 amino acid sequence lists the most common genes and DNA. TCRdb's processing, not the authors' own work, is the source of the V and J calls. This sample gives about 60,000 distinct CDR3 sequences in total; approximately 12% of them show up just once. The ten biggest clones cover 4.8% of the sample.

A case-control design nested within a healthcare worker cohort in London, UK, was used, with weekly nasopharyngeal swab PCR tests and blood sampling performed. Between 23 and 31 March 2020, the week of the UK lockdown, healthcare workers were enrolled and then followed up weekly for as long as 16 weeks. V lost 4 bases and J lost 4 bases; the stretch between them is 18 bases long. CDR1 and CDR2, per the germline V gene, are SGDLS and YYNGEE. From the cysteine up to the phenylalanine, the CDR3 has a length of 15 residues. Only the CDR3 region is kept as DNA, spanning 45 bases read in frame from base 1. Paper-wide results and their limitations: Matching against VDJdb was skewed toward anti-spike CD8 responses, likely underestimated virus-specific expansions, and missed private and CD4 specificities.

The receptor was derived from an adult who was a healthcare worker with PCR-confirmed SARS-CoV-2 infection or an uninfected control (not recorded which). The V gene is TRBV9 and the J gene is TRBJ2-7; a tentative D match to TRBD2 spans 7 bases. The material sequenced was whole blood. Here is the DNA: TGTGCCAGCAGCCGGAGGGGGGGCGGTTTGTACGAGCAGTACTTC. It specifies CASSRRGGGLYEQYF.